This is a list of T cell receptor beta chains from one sample in a study of blood T cell repertoires in COVID-19. Sequencing used immunoSEQ multiplex PCR; TCRdb keeps in-frame clones, though not all of them. The sample includes about 190,000 clones, 70% to 90% of them seen just once. Source material: peripheral blood. The origin of the receptors is a woman in her thirties or forties who had recovered from COVID-19. Each CDR3 is given with its conserved first and last residue. The D gene is left open where the match is weak. Only part of the rows carry a size: once, few, many, or a class if the clone is expanded.

CDR3aa,CDR3nt,len,abundance,v_gene,j_gene,d_gene
CASSSGGLGSPLHF,TGTGCCAGCAGCTCAGGGGGTCTGGGGTCACCCCTCCACTTT,14,NA,TRBV27,TRBJ1-6,TRBD1
CASKGGAAQPQHF,TGTGCCAGTAAGGGGGGGGCGGCTCAGCCCCAGCATTTT,13,NA,TRBV19,TRBJ1-5,NA
CAWSETGEWVNEQFF,TGTGCCTGGAGTGAGACAGGGGAGTGGGTCAATGAGCAGTTCTTC,15,NA,TRBV30,TRBJ2-1,TRBD1
CASSPGLAENNEQFF,TGTGCCAGCAGCCCCGGACTAGCGGAGAACAATGAGCAGTTCTTC,15,NA,TRBV11-2,TRBJ2-1,TRBD2
CASSAGQGDQPQHF,TGCGCCAGCAGCGCGGGACAGGGCGATCAGCCCCAGCATTTT,14,NA,TRBV10-2,TRBJ1-5,TRBD1
CASSLDTGGVGQPQHF,TGCGCCAGCAGCTTGGATACAGGGGGGGTAGGTCAGCCCCAGCATTTT,16,NA,TRBV5-1,TRBJ1-5,TRBD1
CASSLGASGSMDEQFF,TGTGCCAGCAGCTTAGGGGCTAGCGGGAGCATGGATGAGCAGTTCTTC,16,few,TRBV7-9,TRBJ2-1,TRBD2
CASSERGRESRYPQHF,TGTGCCAGCAGTGAAAGGGGGAGGGAGTCGCGGTACCCCCAGCATTTT,16,NA,TRBV6-1,TRBJ1-5,NA
CASSQVTGQGEQFF,TGTGCCAGCAGCCAAGTGACGGGTCAGGGTGAGCAGTTCTTC,14,NA,TRBV3-1/TRBV3-2,TRBJ2-1,NA
CASSRPGQGNEKLFF,TGTGCCAGCAGTCGCCCGGGACAGGGGAATGAAAAACTGTTTTTT,15,NA,TRBV6-5,TRBJ1-4,TRBD1
CAWTSGGYTYEQYF,TGTGCCTGGACCTCCGGGGGGTACACCTACGAGCAGTACTTC,14,NA,TRBV30,TRBJ2-7,TRBD2
CASSQEDWGGSAQFF,TGCGCCAGCAGCCAGGAGGACTGGGGGGGGAGTGCGCAGTTCTTC,15,once,TRBV4-3,TRBJ2-1,TRBD2
CASSEREVSTDTQYF,TGTGCCAGCAGTGAACGGGAGGTGTCAACAGATACGCAGTATTTT,15,NA,TRBV2,TRBJ2-3,TRBD2
CSVGADINYGYTF,TGCAGCGTTGGGGCAGATATTAACTATGGCTACACCTTC,13,NA,TRBV29-1,TRBJ1-2,NA
CASSRQSTNEKLFF,TGTGCCAGTAGTAGACAGTCAACTAATGAAAAACTGTTTTTT,14,NA,TRBV19,TRBJ1-4,NA
CASSLQSGDTQYF,TGTGCCAGCAGCTTGCAATCGGGGGATACGCAGTATTTT,13,NA,TRBV5-5,TRBJ2-3,NA
CASSRGTGRSYEQYF,TGTGCCAGCAGCCGAGGGACAGGCAGATCCTACGAGCAGTACTTC,15,NA,TRBV11-2,TRBJ2-7,TRBD1
CASSPQQGYYGYTF,TGTGCCAGCAGCCCCCAACAGGGCTACTATGGCTACACCTTC,14,once,TRBV27,TRBJ1-2,NA
CASSLGTGSSYEQYF,TGTGCCAGCAGCTTAGGGACAGGGAGCTCCTACGAGCAGTACTTC,15,NA,TRBV7-2,TRBJ2-7,TRBD1
CASSSTTGYGYTF,TGTGCCAGCAGCTCAACCACCGGCTATGGCTACACCTTC,13,NA,TRBV7-2,TRBJ1-2,NA
CASSPSEANTGELFF,TGTGCCAGCAGCCCCTCGGAGGCGAACACCGGGGAGCTGTTTTTT,15,NA,TRBV4-2,TRBJ2-2,NA
CASSPDRAGGDTQYF,TGTGCCAGCAGCCCAGACAGGGCAGGCGGGGATACGCAGTATTTT,15,many,TRBV7-8,TRBJ2-3,TRBD1
CASSGYGGGEETQYF,TGTGCCAGCAGTGGATACGGCGGGGGAGAAGAGACCCAGTACTTC,15,once,TRBV2,TRBJ2-5,TRBD2
CASSMGQDNSPLHF,TGTGCCAGCAGCATGGGGCAAGATAATTCACCCCTCCACTTT,14,NA,TRBV3-1/TRBV3-2,TRBJ1-6,NA
CASSYLRDTSHSNYGYTF,TGTGCCAGCAGTTACCTCCGGGATACCTCACATTCTAACTATGGCTACACCTTC,18,NA,TRBV2,TRBJ1-2,NA
CASSLTDRNTGELFF,TGTGCCAGCAGCTTGACAGACAGAAACACCGGGGAGCTGTTTTTT,15,NA,TRBV7-2,TRBJ2-2,NA
CASSLGAGGIYNEQFF,TGTGCCAGCAGCTTAGGTGCGGGAGGGATCTACAATGAGCAGTTCTTC,16,NA,TRBV11-3,TRBJ2-1,TRBD2
CASTLDRANSGYTF,TGTGCCAGCACCTTGGACAGGGCGAATTCTGGCTACACCTTC,14,NA,TRBV5-4,TRBJ1-2,TRBD1
CASSRSSRPGDNEQFF,TGTGCCAGCAGCCGATCTAGCCGCCCGGGAGACAATGAGCAGTTCTTC,16,NA,TRBV11-2,TRBJ2-1,NA
CASSLSIGRTYEQYF,TGTGCCAGCAGTTTATCGATCGGGAGAACCTACGAGCAGTACTTC,15,once,TRBV27,TRBJ2-7,NA
CASSFSAVSTDTQYF,TGTGCCAGCAGCTTTTCAGCGGTAAGCACAGATACGCAGTATTTT,15,NA,TRBV5-5,TRBJ2-3,NA
CASSPGLAGRQFF,TGTGCCAGTTCCCCGGGACTAGCGGGAAGGCAGTTCTTC,13,NA,TRBV19,TRBJ2-1,TRBD2
CASSYSRGRQRNYEQYF,TGTGCCAGCAGTTATTCGAGAGGCAGACAGCGAAACTACGAGCAGTACTTC,17,NA,TRBV6-2/TRBV6-3,TRBJ2-7,NA
CAISESLTAGAYEQYF,TGTGCCATCAGTGAGTCTCTGACTGCCGGCGCCTACGAGCAGTACTTC,16,few,TRBV10-3,TRBJ2-7,NA
CATSRTRQGTEAFF,TGTGCCACCAGCAGGACCAGACAGGGGACTGAAGCTTTCTTT,14,once,TRBV15,TRBJ1-1,TRBD1
CASSLAASGSSGANVLTF,TGTGCCAGCAGCTTAGCGGCTAGCGGGTCCTCTGGGGCCAACGTCCTGACTTTC,18,medium-sized,TRBV7-8,TRBJ2-6,TRBD2
CASSQSQGGYTF,TGTGCCAGTAGCCAATCACAGGGAGGCTACACCTTC,12,NA,TRBV19,TRBJ1-2,NA
CAWSQTPIDRKAFF,TGTGCCTGGAGTCAAACCCCTATAGACAGGAAAGCTTTCTTT,14,NA,TRBV30,TRBJ1-1,NA
CASSDQDTATEAFF,TGTGCCAGCAGTGACCAAGACACGGCCACTGAAGCTTTCTTT,14,NA,TRBV2,TRBJ1-1,NA
CASRPTAGGSYEQYF,TGCGCCAGCAGACCAACCGCGGGGGGCTCCTACGAGCAGTACTTC,15,NA,TRBV5-1,TRBJ2-7,TRBD2
CARIVAGPSYNEQFF,TGTGCCAGGATCGTAGCGGGCCCATCCTACAATGAGCAGTTCTTC,15,NA,TRBV3-1/TRBV3-2,TRBJ2-1,TRBD2
CAWRKRSGATGNTIYF,TGTGCCTGGAGGAAGCGTTCAGGGGCGACTGGAAACACCATATATTTT,16,NA,TRBV30,TRBJ1-3,NA
CASSGGQGALNEKLFF,TGCGCCAGCAGCGGCGGACAGGGGGCTTTAAATGAAAAACTGTTTTTT,16,NA,TRBV5-1,TRBJ1-4,TRBD1
CASQQGARGTEAFF,TGCGCCAGCCAACAGGGGGCACGAGGGACTGAAGCTTTCTTT,14,NA,TRBV5-1,TRBJ1-1,TRBD1
CASSSLTVATQYF,TGTGCCAGCAGCTCATTGACAGTAGCGACCCAGTACTTC,13,NA,TRBV5-6,TRBJ2-5,NA
CATSDSKRTSGANTGELFF,TGTGCCACCAGTGATTCAAAGAGAACTAGCGGGGCGAACACCGGGGAGCTGTTTTTT,19,NA,TRBV24-1,TRBJ2-2,TRBD2
CASSPQSGRNQPQHF,TGTGCCAGCAGCCCCCAGTCAGGGCGCAATCAGCCCCAGCATTTT,15,few,TRBV7-6,TRBJ1-5,NA
CASSELAGVSDTQYF,TGTGCCAGCAGCGAACTAGCGGGAGTGTCAGATACGCAGTATTTT,15,NA,TRBV5-6,TRBJ2-3,TRBD2
CASSPRWAGCADTQYF,TGCGCCAGCAGCCCACGCTGGGCGGGCTGCGCAGATACGCAGTATTTT,16,NA,TRBV23-1,TRBJ2-3,NA
CASSVYIYTDTQYF,TGCGCCAGCAGTGTATATATTTACACAGATACGCAGTATTTT,14,NA,TRBV10-1,TRBJ2-3,NA
CASSPTRQSSGTEAFF,TGCGCCAGCAGCCCTACCCGACAGAGTTCGGGCACTGAAGCTTTCTTT,16,NA,TRBV5-1,TRBJ1-1,NA
CASSQETGGRSPLHF,TGTGCCAGCAGCCAAGAGACAGGGGGCCGTTCACCCCTCCACTTT,15,once,TRBV14,TRBJ1-6,TRBD1
CATKKLNQETQYF,TGTGCCACGAAAAAACTAAACCAAGAGACCCAGTACTTC,13,NA,TRBV2,TRBJ2-5,NA
CASSSGLAGEMETQYF,TGTGCCAGCAGCTCCGGACTAGCGGGAGAGATGGAGACCCAGTACTTC,16,few,TRBV7-2,TRBJ2-5,TRBD2
CASRDPGQLPAFF,TGTGCCAGCAGAGACCCGGGACAGTTGCCAGCTTTCTTT,13,NA,TRBV27,TRBJ1-1,TRBD1